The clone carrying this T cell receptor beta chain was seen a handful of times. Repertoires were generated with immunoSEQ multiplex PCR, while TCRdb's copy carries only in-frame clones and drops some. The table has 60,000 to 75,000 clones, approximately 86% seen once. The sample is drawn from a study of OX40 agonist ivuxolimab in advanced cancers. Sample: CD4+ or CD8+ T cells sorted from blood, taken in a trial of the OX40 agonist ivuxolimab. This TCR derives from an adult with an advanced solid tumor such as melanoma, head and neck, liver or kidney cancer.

The CDR3 nucleotides are TGTGCCAGCAGTCCCAGTGGAGCGCTCTCTGGAAACACCATATATTTT. Translated: CASSPSGALSGNTIYF. This chain joins TRBV28 and TRBJ1-3; D not resolved. This CDR3 contains 16 residues. Trimming left V 5 bases short and J 0 bases short, with 14 bases between. CDR1 and CDR2 from the germline V gene are MDHEN and SYDVKM.